A selection of T cell receptor beta chains follows, all from one sample in a study of T cell responses to AZD1222 COVID-19 vaccine. Sequenced by immunoSEQ multiplex PCR; TCRdb stores in-frame clones only, minus some. The data show 150,000 to 160,000 clones, 90% seen once. The material sequenced was peripheral blood, taken on day 0 of AZD1222 vaccination. All receptors derive from an adult in good health. CDR3s include the opening cysteine and the closing phenylalanine or tryptophan. D genes are given only for firm matches. Only part of the rows carry a size: once, few, many, or a class if the clone is expanded.

clone_size	d_call	v_call	j_call	cdr3_nt	cdr3_aa
.	.	TRBV6-5	TRBJ2-7	TGTGCCAGCAGTTACTCCGGCAGGAGCTCCTACGAGCAGTACTTC	CASSYSGRSSYEQYF
.	.	TRBV27	TRBJ1-6	TGTGCCAGCAGTTACGGCGGGAATAATTCACCCCTCCACTTT	CASSYGGNNSPLHF
.	.	TRBV5-5	TRBJ1-2	TGTGCCAGCAGCGTGTACCCCGGGACCACATATGGCTACACCTTC	CASSVYPGTTYGYTF
.	TRBD1	TRBV4-2	TRBJ1-4	TGTGCCAGCAGCCGGTCCACCCGCGACAGGGTCAATGAAAAACTGTTTTTT	CASSRSTRDRVNEKLFF
.	.	TRBV25-1	TRBJ2-2	TGTGCCAGCAGTGAATGGGAGGGGGCGGACACCGGGGAGCTGTTTTTT	CASSEWEGADTGELFF
few	.	TRBV19	TRBJ1-2	TGTGCCAGTAGTAGGACGCCTAACTATGGCTACACCTTC	CASSRTPNYGYTF
.	.	TRBV7-2	TRBJ2-1	TGTGCCAGCAGCTTAGTGTGGAGCAACCACAATATGGGGGAGCAGTTCTTC	CASSLVWSNHNMGEQFF
.	TRBD2	TRBV27	TRBJ2-7	TGTGCCAGCAGTTTAAGCGGGGCTACATACGAGCAGTACTTC	CASSLSGATYEQYF
.	.	TRBV6-5	TRBJ1-2	TGTGCCAGCACGCCTCGGGGGACGAACTATGGCTACACCTTC	CASTPRGTNYGYTF
.	.	TRBV27	TRBJ2-7	TGTGCCAGCAGACTAGCATGGTCGACAGTCGAGCAGTACTTC	CASRLAWSTVEQYF
.	TRBD1	TRBV5-6	TRBJ1-1	TGTGCCAGCAGCTTGTTGACAGGGGACACTGAAGCTTTCTTT	CASSLLTGDTEAFF
.	.	TRBV19	TRBJ2-2	TGTGCCAGTAGTATAGGGGACATCACCGGGGAGCTGTTTTTT	CASSIGDITGELFF
.	TRBD1	TRBV5-8	TRBJ1-2	TGTGCCAGCAGCCTCCGGGACAGAGCTAACTATGGCTACACCTTC	CASSLRDRANYGYTF
.	.	TRBV19	TRBJ1-2	TGTGCCAGTAGTAAGAACCCAAACACGGTCCTTAACTATGGCTACACCTTC	CASSKNPNTVLNYGYTF
.	.	TRBV5-1	TRBJ2-7	TGCGCCAGCAGCTTGGCCGGGACGGAGGGCTACGAGCAGTACTTC	CASSLAGTEGYEQYF
.	.	TRBV10-2	TRBJ2-1	TGCGCCAGCACCGTCTCCTCTCGGGCCAATGAGCAGTTCTTC	CASTVSSRANEQFF
.	.	TRBV21-1	TRBJ2-1	TGTGCCAGCACAAACAGGGCCGAGCAGTTCTTC	CASTNRAEQFF
.	.	TRBV28	TRBJ2-7	TGTGCCAGCAGTTTAGGTTTCGAAGACTTCTCCTACGAGCAGTACTTC	CASSLGFEDFSYEQYF
.	.	TRBV7-2	TRBJ2-1	TGTGCCAGCAGCCCAGGGCAGGGGCACCTTTACAATGAGCAGTTCTTC	CASSPGQGHLYNEQFF
.	.	TRBV6-2/TRBV6-3	TRBJ2-4	TGTGCCAGCAGTGGCAACGTGGGCAGGGTTGGGAACATTCAGTACTTC	CASSGNVGRVGNIQYF
.	TRBD2	TRBV2	TRBJ2-3	TGTGCCAGCAGTGAAACTGGACTAGCGGGCTCAGATACGCAGTATTTT	CASSETGLAGSDTQYF
.	.	TRBV4-2	TRBJ1-1	TGTGCCAGCAGCCAAGATGGTTGGACTGAAGCTTTCTTT	CASSQDGWTEAFF
.	.	TRBV7-2	TRBJ2-3	TGTGCCAGCAGCTTAGCTAGGACGGGTGCAGATACGCAGTATTTT	CASSLARTGADTQYF
.	.	TRBV11-2	TRBJ2-7	TGTGCCAGCAGCTTGACGGTTTCCTACGAGCAGTACTTC	CASSLTVSYEQYF
.	TRBD1	TRBV14	TRBJ1-6	TGTGCCAGCAGCCGGCTAGGGACAGGGAAATCACCCCTCCACTTT	CASSRLGTGKSPLHF
.	.	TRBV5-1	TRBJ2-1	TGCGCCAGCAGCTTGGTCGCGGGTAGCTCCTACAATGAGCAGTTCTTC	CASSLVAGSSYNEQFF
.	.	TRBV7-3	TRBJ2-1	TGTGCCAGCAGCTCATTAGCGGCTGAGCAGTTCTTC	CASSSLAAEQFF
.	.	TRBV25-1	TRBJ1-4	TGTGCCAGCAGTGCAGTCGACAGCACTAATGAAAAACTGTTTTTT	CASSAVDSTNEKLFF
.	.	TRBV19	TRBJ2-7	TGTGCCAGTAGTATTTCAGGGATCCCCTACGAGCAGTACTTC	CASSISGIPYEQYF
.	.	TRBV3-1/TRBV3-2	TRBJ1-2	TGTGCCAGCAGCCTAGGACAGCTATATGGCTACACCTTC	CASSLGQLYGYTF
few	TRBD2	TRBV4-3	TRBJ2-5	TGCGCCAGCAGCCAAGGGACTAGTAGCCAAGAGACCCAGTACTTC	CASSQGTSSQETQYF
.	TRBD2	TRBV24-1	TRBJ2-3	TGTGCCACCAGTGAAACCGGGGGGGATACGCAGTATTTT	CATSETGGDTQYF
.	.	TRBV5-1	TRBJ2-3	TGCGCCAGCAGCCCACGCAGAATGGATACGCAGTATTTT	CASSPRRMDTQYF
.	TRBD1	TRBV6-1	TRBJ1-1	TGTGCCAGCAGTGAAGCCGGGACAGGGATTGGTGGCACTGAAGCTTTCTTT	CASSEAGTGIGGTEAFF
.	.	TRBV5-3	TRBJ2-5	TGTGCCAGAAGCACTGGACAGCAAGAGACCCAGTACTTC	CARSTGQQETQYF
.	.	TRBV6-1	TRBJ2-5	TGTGCCAGCAGTGAAGCAGGGGGCCAAGAGACCCAGTACTTC	CASSEAGGQETQYF
.	TRBD1	TRBV7-9	TRBJ1-1	TGTGCCAGCAGCAAGGACAGGGTGGTCACTGAAGCTTTCTTT	CASSKDRVVTEAFF
.	TRBD2	TRBV28	TRBJ2-3	TGTGCCAGCAGACCACCGGGACTAGCGGGAGGGCCGGACACAGATACGCAGTATTTT	CASRPPGLAGGPDTDTQYF
.	.	TRBV20-1	TRBJ2-1	TGCAGTGCTAGTTTCCCGGGACATGGTTACAATGAGCAGTTCTTC	CSASFPGHGYNEQFF
.	.	TRBV7-9	TRBJ2-2	TGTGCCAGCAGCTTAGAAACTTCCGAGAACACCGGGGAGCTGTTTTTT	CASSLETSENTGELFF
.	.	TRBV12-3/TRBV12-4	TRBJ1-6	TGTGCCAGCAGTTTAGGCGGAAATTCACCCCTCCACTTT	CASSLGGNSPLHF
.	TRBD1	TRBV9	TRBJ1-1	TGTGCCAGCAGCCTCCGGGACAGGGGTAACACTGAAGCTTTCTTT	CASSLRDRGNTEAFF
.	.	TRBV7-9	TRBJ2-7	TGTGCCGCCGGGGGGCTAGGGAGCTACGAGCAGTACTTC	CAAGGLGSYEQYF
.	TRBD1	TRBV5-4	TRBJ2-2	TGTGCCAGCAGCTCACAGGGGGCGAGAACCGGGGAGCTGTTTTTT	CASSSQGARTGELFF